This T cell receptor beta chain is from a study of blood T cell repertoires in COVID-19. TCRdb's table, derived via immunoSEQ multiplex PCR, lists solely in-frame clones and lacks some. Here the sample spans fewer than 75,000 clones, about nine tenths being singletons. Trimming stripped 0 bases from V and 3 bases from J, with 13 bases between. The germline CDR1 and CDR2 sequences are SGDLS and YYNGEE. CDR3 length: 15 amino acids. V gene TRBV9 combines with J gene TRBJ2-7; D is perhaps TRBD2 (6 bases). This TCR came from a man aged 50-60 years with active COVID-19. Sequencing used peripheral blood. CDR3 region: CASSVAGVAIYEQYF. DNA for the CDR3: TGTGCCAGCAGCGTAGCGGGGGTTGCCATCTACGAGCAGTACTTC.